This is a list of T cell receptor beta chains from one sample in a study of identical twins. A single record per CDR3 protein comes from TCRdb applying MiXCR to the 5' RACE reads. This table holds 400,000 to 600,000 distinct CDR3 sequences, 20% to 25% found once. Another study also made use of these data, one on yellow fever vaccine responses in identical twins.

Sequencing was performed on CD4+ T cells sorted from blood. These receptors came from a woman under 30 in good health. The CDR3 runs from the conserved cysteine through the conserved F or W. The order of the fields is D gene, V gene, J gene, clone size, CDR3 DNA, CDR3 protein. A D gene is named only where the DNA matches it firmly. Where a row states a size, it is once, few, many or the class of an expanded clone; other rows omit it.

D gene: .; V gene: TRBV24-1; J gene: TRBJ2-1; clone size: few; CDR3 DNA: TGTGCCACCAGTGAAGCCGGGACGACCACCTACAATGAGCAGTTCTTC; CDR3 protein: CATSEAGTTTYNEQFF
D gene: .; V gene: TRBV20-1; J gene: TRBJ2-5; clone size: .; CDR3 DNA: TGCAGTGCTAGGGGCGAGTGGGGGTATGTGGAGACCCAGTACTTC; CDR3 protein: CSARGEWGYVETQYF
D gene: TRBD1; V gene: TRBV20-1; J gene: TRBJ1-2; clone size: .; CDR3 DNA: TGCAGTGCCCAGGGGGCTGTGATCTACGGCTACACCTTC; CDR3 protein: CSAQGAVIYGYTF
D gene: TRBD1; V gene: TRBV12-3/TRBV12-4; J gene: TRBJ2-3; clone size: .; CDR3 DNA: TGTGCCAGCAGTTTACAGGGGGTTCCCACAGATACGCAGTATTTT; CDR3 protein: CASSLQGVPTDTQYF
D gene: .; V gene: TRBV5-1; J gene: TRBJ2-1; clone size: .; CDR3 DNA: TGCGCCAGCAGCTCGGGACTTCTGAGCAATGAGCAGTTCTTC; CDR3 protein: CASSSGLLSNEQFF
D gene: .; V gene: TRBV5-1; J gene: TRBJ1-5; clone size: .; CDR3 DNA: TGCGCCAGCAGCTTTGGGGAAGGTAGCAATCAGCCCCAGCATTTT; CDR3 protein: CASSFGEGSNQPQHF
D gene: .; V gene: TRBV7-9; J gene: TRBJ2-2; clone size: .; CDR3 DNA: TGTGCCAGCAGCCCCTTCGCCAGCACCGGGGAGCTGTTTTTT; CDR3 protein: CASSPFASTGELFF
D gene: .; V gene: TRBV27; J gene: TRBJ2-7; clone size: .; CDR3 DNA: TGTGCCAGCAGTTGGGACTCCACGGGAGAGCAGTACTTC; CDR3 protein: CASSWDSTGEQYF
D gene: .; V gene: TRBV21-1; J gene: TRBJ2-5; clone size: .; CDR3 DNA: TGTGCCAGCATCGAAACTCCAGGGGGAACTACCCAGTACTTC; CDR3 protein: CASIETPGGTTQYF
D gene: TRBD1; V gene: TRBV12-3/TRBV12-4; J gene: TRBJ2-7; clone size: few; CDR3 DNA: TGTGCCAGCAGTTTAGCGCCGGGACAGGGGCCATACGAGCAGTACTTC; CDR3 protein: CASSLAPGQGPYEQYF
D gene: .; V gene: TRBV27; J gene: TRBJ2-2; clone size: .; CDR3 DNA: TGTGCCAGCAGTTTACAGATCTACACCGGGGAGCTGTTTTTT; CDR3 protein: CASSLQIYTGELFF
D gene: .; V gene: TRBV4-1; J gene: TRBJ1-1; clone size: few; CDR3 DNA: TGCGCCAGCAGCCAAGTATGGATGAACACTGAAGCTTTCTTT; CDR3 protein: CASSQVWMNTEAFF
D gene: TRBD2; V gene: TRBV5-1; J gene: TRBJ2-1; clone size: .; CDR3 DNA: TGCGCCAGCAGCTTAACGGGAGGGCTCAATGAGCAGTTCTTC; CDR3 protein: CASSLTGGLNEQFF
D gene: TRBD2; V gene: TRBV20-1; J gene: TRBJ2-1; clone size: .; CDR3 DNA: TGCAGTGCTAGGTCACCTAGCGGGGGGCTAAGCTCCTACAATGAGCAGTTCTTC; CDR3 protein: CSARSPSGGLSSYNEQFF
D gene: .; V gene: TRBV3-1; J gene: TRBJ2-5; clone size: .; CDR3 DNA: TGTGCCAGCAGCCAGGGTCAAGGGGAGACCCAGTACTTC; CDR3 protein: CASSQGQGETQYF
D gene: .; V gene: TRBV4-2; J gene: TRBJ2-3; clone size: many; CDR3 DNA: TGTGCCAGCAGCCTTTTATCTTTCCGGGAGCCGCAACAATTTAGCACAGATACGCAGTATTTT; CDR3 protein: CASSLLSFREPQQFSTDTQYF
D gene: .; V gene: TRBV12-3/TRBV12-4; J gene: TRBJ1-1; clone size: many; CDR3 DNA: TGTGCCAGCAGTTTGGCGGGGATAAACACTGAAGCTTTCTTT; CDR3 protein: CASSLAGINTEAFF
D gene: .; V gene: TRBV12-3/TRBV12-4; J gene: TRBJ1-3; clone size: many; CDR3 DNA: TGTGCCAGCAGTTTACCCTCTGGAAACACCATATATTTT; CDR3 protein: CASSLPSGNTIYF
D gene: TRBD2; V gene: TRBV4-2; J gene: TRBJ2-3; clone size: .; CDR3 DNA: TGTGCCAGCAGCCTGGGGACTAGCGGGAGGGCGGGTACAGATACGCAGTATTTT; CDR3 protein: CASSLGTSGRAGTDTQYF
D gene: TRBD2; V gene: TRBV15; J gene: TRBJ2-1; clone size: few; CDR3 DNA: TGTGCCACCAGCATAACCGACGGGAGGGACGTCGAGCAGTTCTTC; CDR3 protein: CATSITDGRDVEQFF
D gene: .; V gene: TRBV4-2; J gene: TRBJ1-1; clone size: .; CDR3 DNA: TGTGCCAGCAGCCAAGATCCAGGGCAGCGTGAAGCTTTCTTT; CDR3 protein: CASSQDPGQREAFF
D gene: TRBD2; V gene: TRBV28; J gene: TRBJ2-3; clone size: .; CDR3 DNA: TGTGCCAGCACCCGACAGGGACTAGCGCCAGATACGCAGTATTTT; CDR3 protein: CASTRQGLAPDTQYF
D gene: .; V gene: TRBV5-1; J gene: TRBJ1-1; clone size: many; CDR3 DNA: TGCGCCAGCAGCTTGGCGGGGCCCTCCCATTTAGGAACTGAAGCTTTCTTT; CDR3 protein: CASSLAGPSHLGTEAFF
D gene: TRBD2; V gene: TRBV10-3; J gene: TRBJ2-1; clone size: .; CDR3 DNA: TGTGCCATCAGTGAGTCGGCTAGCGGGGGGGACAATGAGCAGTTCTTC; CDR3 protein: CAISESASGGDNEQFF
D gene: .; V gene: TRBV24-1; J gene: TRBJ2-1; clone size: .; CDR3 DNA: TGTGCCACCAGTGATTACCGGGAATACAATGAGCAGTTCTTC; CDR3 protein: CATSDYREYNEQFF
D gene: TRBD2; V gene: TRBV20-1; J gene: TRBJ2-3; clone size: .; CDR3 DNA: TGCAGTGCGGGACCACTAGCGGGAGGTTTCACAGATACGCAGTATTTT; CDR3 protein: CSAGPLAGGFTDTQYF
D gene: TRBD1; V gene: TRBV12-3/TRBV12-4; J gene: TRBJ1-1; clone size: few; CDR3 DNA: TGTGCCAGCAGAACGACAGGGGGCACTGAAGCTTTCTTT; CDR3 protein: CASRTTGGTEAFF
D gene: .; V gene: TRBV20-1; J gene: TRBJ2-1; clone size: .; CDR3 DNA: TGCAGTGCTAGTAGTGTCAATGAGCAGTTCTTC; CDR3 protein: CSASSVNEQFF
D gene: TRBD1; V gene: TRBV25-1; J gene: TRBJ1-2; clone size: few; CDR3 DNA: TGTGCCAGCAGAGGGGGTGGACAGGGAGGGAGCTATGGCTACACCTTC; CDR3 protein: CASRGGGQGGSYGYTF
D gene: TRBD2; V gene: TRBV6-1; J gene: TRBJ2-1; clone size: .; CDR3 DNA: TGTGCCAGCGCGGTAGGGACTAGCGGAGGGAACTACAATGAGCAGTTCTTC; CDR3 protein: CASAVGTSGGNYNEQFF
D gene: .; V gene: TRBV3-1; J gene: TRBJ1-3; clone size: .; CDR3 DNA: TGTGCCAGCAGCCAAGCTGTAAACACCATATATTTT; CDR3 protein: CASSQAVNTIYF
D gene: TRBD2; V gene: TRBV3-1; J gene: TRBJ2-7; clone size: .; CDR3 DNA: TGTGCCAGCAGCACCCGGACTAGCGGTCCCTACGAGCAGTACTTC; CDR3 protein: CASSTRTSGPYEQYF
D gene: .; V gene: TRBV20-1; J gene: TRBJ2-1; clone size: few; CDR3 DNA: TGCAGTGTTGGCGGGATGCCCTACAATGAGCAGTTCTTC; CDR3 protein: CSVGGMPYNEQFF
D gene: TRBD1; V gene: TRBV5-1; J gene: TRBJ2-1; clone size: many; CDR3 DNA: TGCGCCAGCAGCTGGGACAGCTACAATGAGCAGTTCTTC; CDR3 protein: CASSWDSYNEQFF
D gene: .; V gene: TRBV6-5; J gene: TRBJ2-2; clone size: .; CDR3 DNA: TGTGCCAGCAGTTACGTCAGACGATGGACCGGGGAGCTGTTTTTT; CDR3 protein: CASSYVRRWTGELFF
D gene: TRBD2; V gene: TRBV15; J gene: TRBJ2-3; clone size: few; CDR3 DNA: TGTGCCACCAGCAGAACTAGCGGGAGGGCCGCAGATACGCAGTATTTT; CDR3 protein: CATSRTSGRAADTQYF
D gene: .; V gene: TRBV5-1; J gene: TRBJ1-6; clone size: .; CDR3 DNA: TGCGCCAGCAGCGAGACCCCTCATAACTCGGCCTATAATTCACCCCTCCACTTT; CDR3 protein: CASSETPHNSAYNSPLHF
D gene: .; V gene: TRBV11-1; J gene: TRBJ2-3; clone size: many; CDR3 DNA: TGTGCCAGCAGTGAGGTCACAGATACGCAGTATTTT; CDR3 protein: CASSEVTDTQYF
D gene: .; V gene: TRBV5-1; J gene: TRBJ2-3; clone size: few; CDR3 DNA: TGCGCCAGCAGCTTCACGGACAACACAGATACGCAGTATTTT; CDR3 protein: CASSFTDNTDTQYF
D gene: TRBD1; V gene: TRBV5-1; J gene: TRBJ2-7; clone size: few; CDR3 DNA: TGCGCCAGCAGCTTGGAGGGACAGGGCCCCTACGAGCAGTACTTC; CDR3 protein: CASSLEGQGPYEQYF
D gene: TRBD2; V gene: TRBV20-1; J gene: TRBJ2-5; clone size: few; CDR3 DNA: TGCAGTGCTAGAGGACCGACTAGCGGCCAAGAGACCCAGTACTTC; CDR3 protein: CSARGPTSGQETQYF
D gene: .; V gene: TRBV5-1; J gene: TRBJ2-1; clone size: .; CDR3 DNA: TGCGCCAGCAGCTTGGCCAAGACACTCACTTCTTACAATGAGCAGTTCTTC; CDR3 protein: CASSLAKTLTSYNEQFF
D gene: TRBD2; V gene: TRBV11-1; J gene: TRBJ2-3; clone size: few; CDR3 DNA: TGTGCCAGCAGCCTTAGCGGGAGGGCCATGGGTACGCAGTATTTT; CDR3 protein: CASSLSGRAMGTQYF
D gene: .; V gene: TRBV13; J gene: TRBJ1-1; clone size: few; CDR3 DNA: TGTGCCAGCAGCTTAGGGGGGCTTCGAGCTTTCTTT; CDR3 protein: CASSLGGLRAFF
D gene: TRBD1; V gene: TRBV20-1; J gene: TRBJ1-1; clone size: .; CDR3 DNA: TGCAGTGCTCGGGCAGGGGGCTGGTCTGAAGCTTTCTTT; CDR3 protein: CSARAGGWSEAFF
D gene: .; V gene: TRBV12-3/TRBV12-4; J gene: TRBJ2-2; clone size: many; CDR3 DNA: TGTGCCAGCAGCCTGCAGGACATGAACACCGGGGAGCTGTTTTTT; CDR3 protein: CASSLQDMNTGELFF